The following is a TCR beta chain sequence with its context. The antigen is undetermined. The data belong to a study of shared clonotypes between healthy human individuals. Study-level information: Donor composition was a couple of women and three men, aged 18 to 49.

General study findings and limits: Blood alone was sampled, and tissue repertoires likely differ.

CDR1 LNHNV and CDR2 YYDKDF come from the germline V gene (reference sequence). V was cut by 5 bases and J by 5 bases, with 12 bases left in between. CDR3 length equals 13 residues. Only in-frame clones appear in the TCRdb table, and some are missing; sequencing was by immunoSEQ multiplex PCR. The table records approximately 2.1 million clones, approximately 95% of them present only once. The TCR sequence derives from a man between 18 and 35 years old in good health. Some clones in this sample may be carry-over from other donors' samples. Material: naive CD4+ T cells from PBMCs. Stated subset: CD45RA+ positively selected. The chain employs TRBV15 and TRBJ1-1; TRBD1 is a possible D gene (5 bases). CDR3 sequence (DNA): TGTGCCACCAGCGCACGGGGGGGGACTGAAGCTTTCTTT. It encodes CATSARGGTEAFF.